One sample yielded the 18 T cell receptor beta chains listed below, sequenced in a study of T cell responses to AZD1222 COVID-19 vaccine. Clones were sequenced by immunoSEQ multiplex PCR, and TCRdb holds only the in-frame ones, with some missing. The table has 90,000 to 150,000 clones, about 85% seen once. Sequenced material: peripheral blood, taken on day 0 of AZD1222 vaccination. The origin of the receptors is an adult in good health.

This chain uses TRBV5-1 with TRBJ1-2; perhaps TRBD1 as D (5 bases). Germline CDR1 reads SGHRS; CDR2 reads YFSETQ. The CDR3 is 15 residues long. Trimming cost V 5 bases and J 4 bases, with 18 bases left between them. The CDR3 loop reads CASREQDPDRYGYTF. The CDR3 coding sequence is TGCGCCAGCAGAGAACAGGACCCGGATCGCTATGGCTACACCTTC.

This chain joins TRBV3-1 (or the pseudogene TRBV3-2) and TRBJ2-7; D gene ambiguous. This CDR3 region has 15 residues. In germline, CDR1 is LGHDT, CDR2 YNNKEL (reference sequence). V lost 0 bases to trimming and J lost 2 bases, with 11 bases between them. The CDR3 DNA sequence: TGTGCCAGCAGCCAAGATTCCAGCCACCCCTACGAGCAGTACTTC. It is translated as CASSQDSSHPYEQYF.

The chain couples TRBV24-1 to TRBJ2-3; D is possibly TRBD2 (6 bases). Germline V gene lookup returns CDR1 KGHDR and CDR2 SFDVKD. With 5 bases removed from V and 8 bases from J, the gap between germline ends came to 13 bases. This CDR3 has 13 amino acids. The CDR3: CATSGQTSLTQYF. CDR3 DNA: TGTGCCACCAGTGGCCAGACTAGTCTTACGCAGTATTTT.

The V call is TRBV6-5, the J call TRBJ1-1; tentative D call: TRBD1 (5 bases). The CDR3 sequence is 16 residues long. V was shortened by 2 bases and J by 5 bases, with 18 bases between the two germline ends. Germline-derived CDR1 and CDR2 are MNHEY and SVGAGI. CDR3 in DNA: TGTGCCAGCAGTTACGGGGTGGGGTGGGGACCGACTGAAGCTTTCTTT. The encoded protein is CASSYGVGWGPTEAFF.

The V call is TRBV10-2, the J call TRBJ2-1; tentatively, D is TRBD1 (6 bases). CDR1 is WSHSY, CDR2 SAAADI, per germline. The CDR3 loop spans 12 amino acids. The V gene lost 8 bases and the J gene lost 6 bases, with 11 bases spanning the gap. CDR3 sequence: CASGGQTNEQFF. The CDR3 nucleotides read TGCGCCAGCGGGGGACAAACCAATGAGCAGTTCTTC.

This chain links TRBV30 with TRBJ1-2; tentatively, D is TRBD1 (6 bases). V was cut by 4 bases and J by 2 bases, with 14 bases left in between. The CDR3 is 14 amino acids. Germline V gives CDR1 GTSNPN, CDR2 SVGIG (reference sequence). The CDR3 protein is CAWTKKGDNYGYTF. The CDR3, as DNA: TGTGCCTGGACCAAAAAGGGGGACAACTATGGCTACACCTTC. Supplemented by reference TRBV30 and TRBJ1-2, the full variable domain reads SQTIHQWPATLVQPVGSPLSLECTVEGTSNPNLYWYRQAAGRGLQLLFYSVGIGQISSEVPQNLSASRPQDRQFILSSKKLLLSDSGFYLCAWTKKGDNYGYTFGSGTRLTVV.

This sequence joins TRBV7-2 and TRBJ1-4; D is possibly TRBD1 (5 bases). CDR3 size: 16 residues. Germline-derived CDR1 and CDR2 are SGHTA and FQGNSA. Between the trimmed V and J ends, which lost 0 bases and 8 bases, there was a span of 16 bases. CDR3 bases: TGTGCCAGCAGCTTAGCGTACGGGGGAGGCAGCGAAAAACTGTTTTTT. It yields the protein CASSLAYGGGSEKLFF.

The V and J genes are TRBV7-8 and TRBJ1-3; D may be TRBD1 (5 bases). Trimming removed 2 bases at V and 4 bases at J, with 12 bases between. Germline V gene sequence: CDR1 SGHVS, CDR2 FQNEAQ. The CDR3 has 15 amino acids. The CDR3 protein is CASSLMGREGNTIYF. In nucleotides, the CDR3 is TGTGCCAGCAGCTTAATGGGCAGGGAGGGAAACACCATATATTTT.

V and J are TRBV27 and TRBJ1-4; no reliable D call. The CDR3 length is 15 residues. Trimming took off 3 bases at V and 0 bases at J, with 8 bases between the two ends. The germline CDR1 and CDR2 sequences are MNHEY and SMNVEV (reference sequence). In nucleotides, the CDR3 is TGTGCCAGCAGTTTCTCAGGCGCAACTAATGAAAAACTGTTTTTT. Its translation: CASSFSGATNEKLFF.

The chain is built from TRBV10-2 and TRBJ2-7; TRBD1 matches at 7 bases. The V gene's germline CDR1 is WSHSY and CDR2 SAAADI. Trimming at V came to 10 bases and at J to 2 bases, leaving 8 bases not matched to a gene. The length of the CDR3 is 13 residues. This CDR3 reads CATNPGQPYEQYF. The CDR3 DNA follows: TGCGCCACCAACCCGGGACAGCCCTACGAGCAGTACTTC.

The V gene is TRBV24-1, the J gene TRBJ2-1; 11 bases match TRBD1. Unmatched junction bases numbered 6, after V lost 3 bases and J lost 6 bases. Germline assignment: CDR1 KGHDR and CDR2 SFDVKD. The CDR3 covers 16 residues. The CDR3 region has the DNA TGTGCCACCAGTGATGAGGGGACAGGGGGTGGCAATGAGCAGTTCTTC. It encodes CATSDEGTGGGNEQFF.

The rearrangement joins TRBV9 to TRBJ1-5; D unclear. The length of the CDR3 is 13 residues. The germline V and J ends were trimmed by 4 bases and 1 base, with 6 bases remaining between them. From germline, CDR1 is SGDLS and CDR2 YYNGEE. This CDR3 is CASSSVSNQPQHF. DNA for the CDR3: TGTGCCAGCAGCTCAGTAAGCAATCAGCCCCAGCATTTT. The full variable domain, completed using reference TRBV9 and TRBJ1-5, is DSGVTQTPKHLITATGQRVTLRCSPRSGDLSVYWYQQSLDQGLQFLIQYYNGEERAKGNILERFSAQQFPDLHSELNLSSLELGDSALYFCASSSVSNQPQHFGDGTRLSIL.

The J gene is TRBJ1-6, the V gene TRBV5-6; 7 bases fit TRBD1. The V segment lost 4 bases and the J segment 6 bases; nucleotides outside the gene matches: 7. CDR3 length: 15 amino acids. Germline V gene data show CDR1 as SGHDT and CDR2 as YYEEEE. The chain's CDR3 is CASSPTGVGNSPLHF. The CDR3 nucleotides are TGTGCCAGCAGCCCCACAGGGGTGGGTAATTCACCCCTCCACTTT.

This chain joins TRBV10-3 and TRBJ2-5; 10 positions match TRBD2. This CDR3 comprises 16 residues. In germline, CDR1 is ENHRY, CDR2 SYGVKD. Trimming removed 4 bases from V and 2 bases from J; junction bases left unmatched: 7. CDR3 sequence: CAISGPGTSAQETQYF. The DNA of the CDR3 is TGTGCCATCAGTGGACCCGGGACTAGCGCACAAGAGACCCAGTACTTC.

This chain uses TRBV6-2 or TRBV6-3 with TRBJ2-1, with 11 bases aligning to TRBD2. V dropped 4 bases and J dropped 6; count of bases not matched to a gene: 2. The CDR3 contains 14 residues. The V gene's germline CDR1 is MNHEY and CDR2 SVGEGT. CDR3 coding DNA: TGTGCCAGCAGTTTAGCGGGAGGGCCCAATGAGCAGTTCTTC. This translates into CASSLAGGPNEQFF.

The chain carries TRBV9 and TRBJ1-2; D gene unclear. V lost 4 bases to trimming and J lost 7 bases, with 17 bases between them. The germline gives CDR1 SGDLS, CDR2 YYNGEE. The CDR3 length is 14 residues. CDR3 DNA: TGTGCCAGCAGCTCGGGCCCATTAACGGGTGGCTACACCTTC. Protein product: CASSSGPLTGGYTF.

In its sample, this clone was seen a few times. The chain combines TRBV7-8 with TRBJ2-7, with 11 nucleotides matching TRBD2. Trimming at V came to 1 base and at J to 3 bases, leaving 8 bases not matched to a gene. This CDR3 is built from 17 residues. Germline lookup yields CDR1 SGHVS and CDR2 FQNEAQ. CDR3 loop: CASSLVLIGTSGYEQYF. CDR3 in DNA: TGTGCCAGCAGCTTAGTCCTGATTGGGACTAGCGGCTACGAGCAGTACTTC.

CDR3 in amino acids: CASSLGLIGTSGSSETQYF. The CDR3 nucleotides read TGTGCCAGCAGCTTAGGGCTTATTGGGACTAGCGGGAGTTCTGAGACCCAGTACTTC. This chain links TRBV11-2 with TRBJ2-5, with 14 bases lining up with TRBD2. The ends lost 1 base at V and 5 bases at J; junction bases unmatched: 12. This CDR3 comprises 19 residues. The germline CDR1 and CDR2 sequences are SGHAT and FQNNGV.